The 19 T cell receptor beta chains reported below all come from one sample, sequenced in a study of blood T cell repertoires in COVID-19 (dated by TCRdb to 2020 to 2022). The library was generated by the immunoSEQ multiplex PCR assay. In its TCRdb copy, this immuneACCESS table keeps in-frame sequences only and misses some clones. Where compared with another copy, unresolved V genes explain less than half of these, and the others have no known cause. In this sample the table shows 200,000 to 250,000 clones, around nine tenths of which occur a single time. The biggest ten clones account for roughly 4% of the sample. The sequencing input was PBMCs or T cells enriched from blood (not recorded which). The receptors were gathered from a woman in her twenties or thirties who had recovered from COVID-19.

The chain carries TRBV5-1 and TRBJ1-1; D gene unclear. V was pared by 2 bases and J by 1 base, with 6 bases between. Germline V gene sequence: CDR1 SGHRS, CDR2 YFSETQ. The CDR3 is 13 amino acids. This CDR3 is CASSFTPNTEAFF. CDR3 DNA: TGCGCCAGCAGCTTTACACCGAACACTGAAGCTTTCTTT.

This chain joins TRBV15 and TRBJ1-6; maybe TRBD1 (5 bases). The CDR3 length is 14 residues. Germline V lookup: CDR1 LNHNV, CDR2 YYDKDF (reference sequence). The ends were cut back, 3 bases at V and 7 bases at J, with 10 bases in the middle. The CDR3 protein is CATSSSGRNSPLHF. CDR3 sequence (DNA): TGTGCCACCAGCAGCTCAGGGAGGAATTCACCCCTCCACTTT. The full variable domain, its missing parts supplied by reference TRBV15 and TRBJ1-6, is DAMVIQNPRYQVTQFGKPVTLSCSQTLNHNVMYWYQQKSSQAPKLLFHYYDKDFNNEADTPDNFQSRRPNTSFCFLDIRSPGLGDTAMYLCATSSSGRNSPLHFGNGTRLTVT.

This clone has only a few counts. The CDR3 reads CASSLDWGSGNEQFF. The CDR3 DNA follows: TGTGCCAGCAGCTTAGACTGGGGCTCGGGCAATGAGCAGTTCTTC. This chain joins TRBV7-3 and TRBJ2-1, with D possibly TRBD1 on 5 matching bases. In germline, CDR1 is SGHTA, CDR2 FQGTGA. V lost 2 bases and J 6 bases, leaving 14 bases between the germline ends. CDR3 size: 15 residues.

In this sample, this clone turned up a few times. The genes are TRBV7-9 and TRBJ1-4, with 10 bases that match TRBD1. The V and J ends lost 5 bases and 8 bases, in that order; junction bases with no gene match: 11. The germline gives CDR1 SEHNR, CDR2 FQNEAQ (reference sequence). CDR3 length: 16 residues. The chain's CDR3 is CASSASWTGGEEKLFF. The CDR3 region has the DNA TGTGCCAGCAGCGCTAGCTGGACAGGGGGTGAGGAAAAACTGTTTTTT.

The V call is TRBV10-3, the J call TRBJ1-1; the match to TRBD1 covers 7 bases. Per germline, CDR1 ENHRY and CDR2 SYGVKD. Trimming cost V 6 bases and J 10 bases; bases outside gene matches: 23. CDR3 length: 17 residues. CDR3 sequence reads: CAISKYTKQGTGYAAFF. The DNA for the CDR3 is TGTGCCATCAGCAAATATACCAAACAGGGGACGGGATATGCAGCTTTCTTT.

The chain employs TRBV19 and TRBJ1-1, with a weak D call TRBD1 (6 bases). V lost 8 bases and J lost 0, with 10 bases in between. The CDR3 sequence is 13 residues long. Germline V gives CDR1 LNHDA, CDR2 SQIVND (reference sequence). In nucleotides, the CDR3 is TGTGCCAGTGGGGACACCCTGAACACTGAAGCTTTCTTT. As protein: CASGDTLNTEAFF. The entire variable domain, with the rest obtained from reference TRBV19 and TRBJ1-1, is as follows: DGGITQSPKYLFRKEGQNVTLSCEQNLNHDAMYWYRQDPGQGLRLIYYSQIVNDFQKGDIAEGYSVSREKKESFPLTVTSAQKNPTAFYLCASGDTLNTEAFFGQGTRLTVV.

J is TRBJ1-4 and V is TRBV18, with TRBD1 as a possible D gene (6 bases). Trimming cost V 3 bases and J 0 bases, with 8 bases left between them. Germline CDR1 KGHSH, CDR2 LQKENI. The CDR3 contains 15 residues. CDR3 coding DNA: TGTGCCAGCTCACCTTACAGGGCAACTAATGAAAAACTGTTTTTT. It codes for CASSPYRATNEKLFF.

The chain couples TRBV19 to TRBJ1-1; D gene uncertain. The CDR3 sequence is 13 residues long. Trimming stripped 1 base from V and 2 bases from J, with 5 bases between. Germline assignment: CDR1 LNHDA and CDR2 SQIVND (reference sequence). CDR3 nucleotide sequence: TGTGCCAGTAGTATAGTTCAAAACACTGAAGCTTTCTTT. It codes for CASSIVQNTEAFF.

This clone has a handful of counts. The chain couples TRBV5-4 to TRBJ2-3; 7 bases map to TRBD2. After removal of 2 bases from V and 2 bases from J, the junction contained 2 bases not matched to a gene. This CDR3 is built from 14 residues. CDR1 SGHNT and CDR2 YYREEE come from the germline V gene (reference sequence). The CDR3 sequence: CASSFGTITDTQYF. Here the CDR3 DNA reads TGTGCCAGCAGCTTTGGGACTATCACAGATACGCAGTATTTT.

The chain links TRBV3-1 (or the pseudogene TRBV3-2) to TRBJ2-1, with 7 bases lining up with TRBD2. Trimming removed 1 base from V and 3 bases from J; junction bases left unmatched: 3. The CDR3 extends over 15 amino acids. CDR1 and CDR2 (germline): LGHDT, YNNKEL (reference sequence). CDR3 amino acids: CASSQVSGNYNEQFF. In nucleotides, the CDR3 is TGTGCCAGCAGCCAAGTGAGCGGGAACTACAATGAGCAGTTCTTC.

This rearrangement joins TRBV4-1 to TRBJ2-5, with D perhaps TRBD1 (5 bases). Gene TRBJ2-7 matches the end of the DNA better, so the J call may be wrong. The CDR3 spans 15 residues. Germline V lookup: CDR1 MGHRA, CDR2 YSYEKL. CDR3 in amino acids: CASSQDQGSLLEQYF. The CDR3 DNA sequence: TGCGCCAGCAGCCAAGATCAGGGTTCCCTTCTCGAGCAGTACTTC.

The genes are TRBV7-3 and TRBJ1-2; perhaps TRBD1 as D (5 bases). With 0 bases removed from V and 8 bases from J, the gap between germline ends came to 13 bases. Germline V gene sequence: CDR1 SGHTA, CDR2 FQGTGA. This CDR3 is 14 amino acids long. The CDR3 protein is CASSLTSRVGGYTF. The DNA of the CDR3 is TGTGCCAGCAGCTTAACGTCCAGGGTAGGCGGCTACACCTTC.

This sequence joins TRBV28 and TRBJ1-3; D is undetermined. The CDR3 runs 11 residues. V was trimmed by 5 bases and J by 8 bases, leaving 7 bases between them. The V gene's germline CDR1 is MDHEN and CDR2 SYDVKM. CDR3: CASSPRDTIYF. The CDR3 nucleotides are TGTGCCAGCAGTCCCCGAGACACCATATATTTT.

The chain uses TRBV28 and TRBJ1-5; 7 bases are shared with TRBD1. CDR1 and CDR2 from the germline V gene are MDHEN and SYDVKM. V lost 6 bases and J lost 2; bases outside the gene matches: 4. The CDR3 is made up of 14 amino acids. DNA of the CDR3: TGTGCCAGCAGAGAGGGGGCGGGCAATCAGCCCCAGCATTTT. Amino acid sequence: CASREGAGNQPQHF.

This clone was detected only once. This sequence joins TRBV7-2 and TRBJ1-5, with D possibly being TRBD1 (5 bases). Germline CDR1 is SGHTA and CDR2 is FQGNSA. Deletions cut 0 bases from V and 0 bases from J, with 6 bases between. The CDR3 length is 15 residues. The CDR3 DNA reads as TGTGCCAGCAGCTTAGCAGGGGATAGCAATCAGCCCCAGCATTTT. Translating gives CASSLAGDSNQPQHF.

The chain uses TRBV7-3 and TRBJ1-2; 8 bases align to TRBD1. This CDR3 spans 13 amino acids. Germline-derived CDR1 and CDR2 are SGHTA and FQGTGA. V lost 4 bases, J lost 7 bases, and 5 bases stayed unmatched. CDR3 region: CASSYQGAGGYTF. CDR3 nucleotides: TGTGCCAGCAGCTATCAGGGGGCCGGTGGCTACACCTTC.

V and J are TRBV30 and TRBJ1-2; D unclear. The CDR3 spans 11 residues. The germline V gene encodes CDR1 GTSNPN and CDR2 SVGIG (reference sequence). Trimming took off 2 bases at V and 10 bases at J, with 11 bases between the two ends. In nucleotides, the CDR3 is TGTGCCTGGAGTCCCGGCGGCGACTACACCTTC. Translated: CAWSPGGDYTF.

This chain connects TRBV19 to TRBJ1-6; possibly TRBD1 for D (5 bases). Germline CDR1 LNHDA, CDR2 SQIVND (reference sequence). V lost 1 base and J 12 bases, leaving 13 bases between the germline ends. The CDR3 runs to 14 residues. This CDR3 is CASSIGQSYGPLHF. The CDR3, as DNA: TGTGCCAGTAGTATAGGACAGTCCTATGGACCCCTCCACTTT.

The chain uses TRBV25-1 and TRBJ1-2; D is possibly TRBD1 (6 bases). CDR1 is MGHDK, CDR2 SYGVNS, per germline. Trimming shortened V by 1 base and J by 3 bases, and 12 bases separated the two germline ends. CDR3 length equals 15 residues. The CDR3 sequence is CASSESGDGDYGYTF. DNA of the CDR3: TGTGCCAGCAGTGAATCAGGGGATGGGGACTATGGCTACACCTTC.